The clone carrying this T cell receptor beta chain was counted between two and nine times. Its antigen is as yet unknown. The authors produced TCR alpha and TCR beta cDNA libraries with sample barcodes and UMIs by 5'RACE using constant-segment primers. TCRdb reanalysed the 5' RACE reads using MiXCR and keeps one entry per CDR3 protein. The sample records 450,000 or so distinct CDR3 sequences, nearly 25% being singletons. This specimen belongs to a study of T-cell memory formation after mild COVID-19. As for the study in general: TCR clusters largely stayed donor specific. Study observations and caveats: For contracting clones, CD4+ ones sat mainly in CM and EM, CD8+ in EMRA. Day 15 to 85 contracting clones showed balanced CD4/CD8; later expanders leaned CD4+.

The receptor was derived from an adult woman who had mild COVID-19 (a few samples of this study predate the infection). Cell type and time point are not known. Sequenced input: PBMCs or a T cell subset sorted from them (not recorded which).

The CDR3 DNA reads TGTGCCAGCAGGGGACAGGGAGGTACTGAAGCTTTCTTT. This codes for CASRGQGGTEAFF. This chain uses TRBV6-5 with TRBJ1-1; TRBD1 agrees at 9 bases. Germline V CDR1 and CDR2: MNHEY, SVGAGI. Trimming cost V 6 bases and J 5 bases; bases outside gene matches: 4. The CDR3 covers 13 residues.